This T cell receptor (beta chain) emerged from a study of T cells after yellow fever vaccination. In the study overall: With SMART-Seq v4 Ultra Low Input, the fractions containing low cell numbers were prepared. Findings and caveats of the study: Though it reached lower strength, the secondary response hit its peak faster, day 5 versus 15. Subsequent to the booster, the majority of primary-vaccination clones reappeared (approximately 95% CD4, more than 70% CD8).

A few counts support this clonotype. Its antigen is not known. Generation of TCR cDNA used 5'RACE template switching (which added a universal primer site and UMIs). TCRdb re-derived calls from the 5' RACE reads in MiXCR, one entry per CDR3 protein. The table shows 300,000 to 350,000 distinct CDR3 sequences, with around 4.3% occurring only once. CDR1 and CDR2 (germline): MNHNS, SASEGT. The CDR3 extends over 15 amino acids. The V end was cut by 3 bases, the J end by 2 bases, with 12 bases between. The sample consisted of PBMCs, taken 15 days after the yellow fever booster vaccination. The rearrangement links TRBV6-1 to TRBJ2-3; TRBD2 is a possible D gene (5 bases). This sequence originates from a man between 18 and 35 years old who received the YFV17D yellow fever vaccine. The CDR3 sequence is CASSDGLLYTDTQYF. CDR3 DNA: TGTGCCAGCAGTGATGGACTTTTATACACAGATACGCAGTATTTT.